The entry below describes one T cell receptor beta chain. The sample comes from a study of blood T cell repertoires in COVID-19. The CDR3 is 16 residues long. This table comes from immunoSEQ multiplex PCR, and its TCRdb copy is limited to in-frame clones, with some not included. The sample lists about 80,000 clones; 88% were seen once. The material sequenced was peripheral blood. This clonotype was sampled from a man in his 70s with acute or convalescent COVID-19. This chain links TRBV21-1 with TRBJ1-1; the table assigns TRBD1, which was not confirmed against the DNA. TRBV21-1 is marked as a pseudogene. CDR3 nucleotide sequence: TGTGCCAGCAGCAGGCCTGAAGGGGGTCAGGACACTGAAGCTTTCTTT. Translation gives CASSRPEGGQDTEAFF.